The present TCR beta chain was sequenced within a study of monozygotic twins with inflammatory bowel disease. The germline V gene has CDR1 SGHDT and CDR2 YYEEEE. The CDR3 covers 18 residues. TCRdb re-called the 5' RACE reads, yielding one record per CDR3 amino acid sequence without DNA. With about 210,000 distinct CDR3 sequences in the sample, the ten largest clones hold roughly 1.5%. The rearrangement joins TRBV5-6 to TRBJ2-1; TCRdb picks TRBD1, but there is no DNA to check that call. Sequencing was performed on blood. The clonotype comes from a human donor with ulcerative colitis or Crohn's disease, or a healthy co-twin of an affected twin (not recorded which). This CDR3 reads CASSLAPPGTGAYNEQFF.